This is a list of T cell receptor beta chains from one sample in a study of post-analysis software for immune sequencing data. MiXCR was run by TCRdb on the PCR reads, yielding one entry per CDR3 protein. The sample shows 700,000 to 900,000 distinct CDR3 sequences, around 42% of them seen only once. The source material was blood. All receptors come from a girl aged 10 to 17 with multiple sclerosis. Each CDR3 is given without its conserved first and last residue. Fields, in order: V gene, J gene, CDR3 protein.

TRBV20-1	.	SASNIDRQETQY
TRBV9	TRBJ1-2	ASSLEGSLIGGYT
TRBV11-1	TRBJ2-7	ASSRGPRYSYEQY
TRBV19	TRBJ2-5	ASSTPGNQETQY
TRBV28	TRBJ1-5	ASRGPLHSNQPQH
TRBV29-1	TRBJ2-1	SAVEPGEQF
TRBV20-1	TRBJ2-1	SAEGRSSYNEQF
TRBV20-1	TRBJ2-7	SARGGGTTPYEQY
TRBV18	TRBJ2-2	ASSRQGMNTGELF
TRBV29-1	TRBJ2-1	SVGLEGRDEQF
TRBV18	TRBJ2-5	ASSTIQETQY
TRBV6-5	TRBJ2-7	ASSYSTAGTYEQY
TRBV18	TRBJ2-1	ATTSSSYNEQF
TRBV6-1	TRBJ1-2	ASSENGQTTYGYT
TRBV20-1	TRBJ2-3	SARGLRGRAGTDTQY
TRBV10-3	TRBJ1-2	ATRQGDYGYT
TRBV10-2	TRBJ2-1	ASSLGGTRGVREQF
TRBV12-3/TRBV12-4	TRBJ2-7	ASSFSAGVIEQY
TRBV4-1	TRBJ2-1	ASSHGGGGPNEQF
TRBV20-1	TRBJ2-7	SARDLGLGGYEQY
TRBV5-1	TRBJ1-1	ASSLGQGRSEAF
TRBV20-1	TRBJ2-1	SAVRGGSGNEQF
TRBV30	TRBJ1-2	ACTGPRTGGNGYT
TRBV7-8	TRBJ2-3	ASSLKGQGTDTQY
TRBV4-1	TRBJ1-6	ASSPARGGGNSPLH
TRBV6-5	TRBJ1-2	ASSSLDGYT
TRBV11-2	TRBJ2-2	ASSFSGGAGTGELF
TRBV20-1	TRBJ2-7	SAKTSGIVYEQY
TRBV6-5	TRBJ2-1	ASRVYRDSYNEQF
TRBV4-1	TRBJ2-1	ASSQDAFTEAF